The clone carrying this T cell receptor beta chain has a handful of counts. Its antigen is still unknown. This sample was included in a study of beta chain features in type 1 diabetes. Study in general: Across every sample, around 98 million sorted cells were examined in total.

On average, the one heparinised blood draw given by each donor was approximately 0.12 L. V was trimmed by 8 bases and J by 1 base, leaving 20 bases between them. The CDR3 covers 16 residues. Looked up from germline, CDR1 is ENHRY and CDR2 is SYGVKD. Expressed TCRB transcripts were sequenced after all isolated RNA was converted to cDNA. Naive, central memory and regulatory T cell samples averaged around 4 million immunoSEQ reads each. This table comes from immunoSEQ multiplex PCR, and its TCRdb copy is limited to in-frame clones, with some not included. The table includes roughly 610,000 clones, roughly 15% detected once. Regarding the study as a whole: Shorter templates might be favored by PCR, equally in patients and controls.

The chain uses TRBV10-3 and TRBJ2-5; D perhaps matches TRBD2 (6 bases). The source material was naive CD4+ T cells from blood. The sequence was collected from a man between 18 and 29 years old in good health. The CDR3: CAIGAGPVSRQETQYF. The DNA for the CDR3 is TGTGCCATCGGGGCGGGGCCCGTAAGCCGCCAAGAGACCCAGTACTTC.